This is a list of T cell receptor beta chains from one sample in a study of post-analysis software for immune sequencing data. TCRdb independently ran MiXCR on the PCR reads; one entry per CDR3 protein. The sample contains about 820,000 distinct CDR3 sequences, around 53% of which appear only once. Sequences were obtained from blood. These receptors originate from a girl between 10 and 17 years old with multiple sclerosis. The CDR3 runs from the conserved cysteine through the conserved F or W. The D gene is left open where the match is weak. Some rows have no size entry. The others give once, few or many, or a class for an expanded clone.

J gene | V gene | clone size | D gene | CDR3 protein | CDR3 DNA
TRBJ2-3 | TRBV29-1 | few | . | CTMKGGNTDTQYF | TGCACCATGAAGGGGGGGAACACAGATACGCAGTATTTT
TRBJ2-7 | TRBV6-1 | few | TRBD1 | CASSEPGQGSSYEQYF | TGTGCCAGCAGTGAACCGGGACAGGGGTCTTCCTACGAGCAGTACTTC
TRBJ1-1 | TRBV12-3/TRBV12-4 | . | . | CASSDRMNTEAFF | TGTGCCAGCAGTGACAGGATGAACACTGAAGCTTTCTTT
TRBJ2-5 | TRBV9 | . | . | CASSVDRAIQETQYF | TGTGCCAGCAGCGTAGATCGGGCTATTCAAGAGACCCAGTACTTC
TRBJ2-2 | TRBV4-1 | . | . | CASSQDVAGLNTGELFF | TGCGCCAGCAGCCAAGACGTGGCAGGGCTGAACACCGGGGAGCTGTTTTTT
TRBJ2-4 | TRBV20-1 | . | TRBD1 | CSANGGQGLDIQYF | TGCAGTGCTAACGGAGGACAGGGTTTGGACATTCAGTACTTC
TRBJ1-6 | TRBV5-1 | . | . | CASSQLGLYGSPLHF | TGCGCCAGCAGCCAGCTTGGATTATATGGTTCACCCCTCCACTTT
TRBJ1-1 | TRBV6-1 | . | TRBD1 | CASSNRDRPNTEAFF | TGTGCCAGCAGTAACCGGGACAGGCCGAACACTGAAGCTTTCTTT
TRBJ1-2 | TRBV5-5 | . | . | CASSSPGEEYGYTF | TGTGCCAGCAGCTCCCCGGGGGAGGAGTATGGCTACACCTTC
TRBJ2-6 | TRBV5-1 | few | . | CASSLWGNRAVGSGANVLTF | TGCGCCAGCAGCTTGTGGGGAAACAGGGCTGTTGGCTCTGGGGCCAACGTCCTGACTTTC
TRBJ1-2 | TRBV5-1 | . | . | CASSLAEGQPSSYTF | TGCGCCAGCAGCTTGGCGGAAGGACAGCCGAGTAGCTACACCTTC
TRBJ2-2 | TRBV12-3/TRBV12-4 | . | . | CASSFWRGWSGELFF | TGTGCCAGCAGTTTTTGGAGGGGATGGTCCGGGGAGCTGTTTTTT
TRBJ2-1 | TRBV7-8 | . | TRBD2 | CASSPKSSGRALYNEQFF | TGTGCCAGCAGCCCCAAATCCAGCGGGAGGGCCCTTTACAATGAGCAGTTCTTC
TRBJ2-6 | TRBV7-9 | . | . | CASSLHDSGANVLTF | TGTGCCAGCAGCTTACACGACTCTGGGGCCAACGTCCTGACTTTC
TRBJ2-7 | TRBV7-2 | . | TRBD1 | CASSSGQGITYEQYF | TGTGCCAGCAGCTCCGGACAGGGAATTACCTACGAGCAGTACTTC
TRBJ2-5 | TRBV20-1 | few | . | CSAPGWGTGPEETQYF | TGCAGTGCTCCGGGTTGGGGGACTGGACCAGAAGAGACCCAGTACTTC
TRBJ2-7 | TRBV6-1 | . | TRBD1 | CASRLPRDSFYEQYF | TGTGCCAGCAGATTGCCCCGGGACAGCTTCTACGAGCAGTACTTC
TRBJ2-1 | TRBV6-1 | . | . | CASSEGGRKGLVNEQFF | TGTGCCAGCAGTGAAGGGGGGAGGAAGGGGCTGGTCAATGAGCAGTTCTTC
TRBJ2-3 | TRBV5-6 | . | TRBD2 | CASSLLADHPTDTQYF | TGTGCCAGCAGCTTGCTAGCGGACCATCCCACAGATACGCAGTATTTT
TRBJ2-7 | TRBV12-3/TRBV12-4 | once | . | CASKIGGDTYEQYF | TGTGCCAGCAAAATAGGGGGGGACACCTACGAGCAGTACTTC
TRBJ2-3 | TRBV2 | . | TRBD2 | CASTPLAGVPNTQYF | TGTGCCAGCACCCCACTAGCGGGCGTCCCCAATACGCAGTATTTT
TRBJ2-3 | TRBV20-1 | . | . | CSAALTHIEYTQYF | TGCAGTGCCGCTCTTACCCATATAGAGTATACGCAGTATTTT
TRBJ1-2 | TRBV15 | once | . | CATSTRLGDPTPFYGYTF | TGTGCCACCAGCACACGGTTGGGGGACCCAACCCCCTTCTATGGCTACACCTTC
TRBJ2-1 | TRBV29-1 | . | TRBD2 | CSVGLEGPAEQFF | TGCAGCGTCGGACTAGAGGGGCCCGCTGAGCAGTTCTTC
TRBJ2-5 | TRBV2 | few | . | CATTGQTRGETQYF | TGTGCCACCACGGGGCAAACACGAGGGGAGACCCAGTACTTC
TRBJ1-2 | TRBV5-1 | . | TRBD1 | CASNPGQDNYGYTF | TGCGCCAGCAACCCGGGACAGGACAACTATGGCTACACCTTC
TRBJ2-5 | TRBV5-1 | . | TRBD1 | CASSVGTGAQETQYF | TGCGCCAGCAGCGTCGGGACAGGGGCACAAGAGACCCAGTACTTC
TRBJ1-1 | TRBV29-1 | few | TRBD1 | CSVELGQGATEAFF | TGCAGCGTTGAACTGGGACAGGGGGCGACTGAAGCTTTCTTT
TRBJ2-2 | TRBV5-1 | . | . | CASSFPGELFF | TGCGCCAGCAGCTTTCCCGGGGAGCTGTTTTTT
TRBJ1-1 | TRBV6-5 | . | . | CAGRKGSGRNTEAFF | TGTGCCGGCAGGAAGGGATCAGGGCGAAACACTGAAGCTTTCTTT
TRBJ2-3 | TRBV4-2 | . | . | CASSQDHTDTQYF | TGTGCCAGCAGCCAAGATCATACAGATACGCAGTATTTT
TRBJ2-3 | TRBV10-1 | . | . | CASSEGPTDTQYF | TGCGCCAGCAGTGAGGGGCCGACAGATACGCAGTATTTT
TRBJ2-5 | TRBV29-1 | few | . | CSVSKGQETQYF | TGCAGCGTCTCTAAGGGTCAAGAGACCCAGTACTTC
TRBJ1-1 | TRBV11-2 | . | TRBD1 | CASSPGTVEAFF | TGTGCCAGCAGTCCTGGGACAGTCGAGGCTTTCTTT
TRBJ2-1 | TRBV29-1 | . | . | CSVADSPYEQFF | TGCAGTGTGGCAGACTCTCCTTACGAGCAGTTCTTC
TRBJ1-5 | TRBV20-1 | . | . | CSAIEVGNQPQHF | TGTAGTGCCATAGAAGTGGGAAATCAGCCCCAGCATTTT
TRBJ1-2 | TRBV7-9 | . | TRBD1 | CASSFGQGNDLYGYTF | TGTGCCAGCAGCTTCGGACAGGGCAACGACCTCTATGGCTACACCTTC
TRBJ2-7 | TRBV29-1 | . | TRBD1 | CSVLPLSFGQGAGYEQYF | TGCAGCGTTCTCCCCCTCTCCTTCGGACAGGGGGCGGGTTACGAGCAGTACTTC
TRBJ2-7 | TRBV7-2 | . | . | CASSRQGGGFHEQYF | TGTGCCAGCAGCCGACAGGGTGGGGGGTTTCACGAGCAGTACTTC
TRBJ2-1 | TRBV7-2 | . | TRBD2 | CASSLVGTSGRAWNEQFF | TGTGCCAGCAGCTTAGTCGGGACTAGCGGGAGGGCCTGGAATGAGCAGTTCTTC